Listed here are 24 T cell receptor beta chains from one sample, sequenced in a study of T cell responses to AZD1222 COVID-19 vaccine. Using immunoSEQ multiplex PCR, the repertoire was profiled, and TCRdb retains in-frame clones only, with some absent. The sample has 75,000 to 95,000 clones, approximately 85% seen once. This sample comprised peripheral blood, obtained on day 0 of AZD1222 vaccination. These receptors all stem from an adult in good health.

This chain links TRBV15 with TRBJ2-7; no firm D call. The V gene's germline CDR1 is LNHNV and CDR2 YYDKDF (reference sequence). V lost 0 bases and J lost 3, with 6 bases in between. The length of the CDR3 is 13 residues. DNA for the CDR3: TGTGCCACCAGCAGAGATTCCGGCTACGAGCAGTACTTC. Its translation: CATSRDSGYEQYF. The full variable domain, in which reference TRBV15 and TRBJ2-7 provide the parts outside the CDR3, is DAMVIQNPRYQVTQFGKPVTLSCSQTLNHNVMYWYQQKSSQAPKLLFHYYDKDFNNEADTPDNFQSRRPNTSFCFLDIRSPGLGDTAMYLCATSRDSGYEQYFGPGTRLTVT.

The V and J genes are TRBV5-1 and TRBJ1-6; no reliable D call. Trimming removed 0 bases at V and 4 bases at J, with 5 bases between. From germline, CDR1 is SGHRS and CDR2 YFSETQ. There are 14 residues in the CDR3. CDR3: CASSLEVYNSPLHF. Here the CDR3 DNA reads TGCGCCAGCAGCTTGGAAGTGTATAATTCACCCCTCCACTTT.

V gene TRBV14 combines with J gene TRBJ2-2; 10 bases line up with TRBD1. Germline V gene lookup returns CDR1 SGHDN and CDR2 FVKESK. Trimming removed 5 bases from V and 7 bases from J; junction bases left unmatched: 13. The CDR3 length is 17 residues. DNA for the CDR3: TGTGCCAGCAGCGTCGACAGGGGGCTAATACTAGGCGGGGAGCTGTTTTTT. The encoded protein is CASSVDRGLILGGELFF.

This chain uses TRBV4-3 with TRBJ2-6, with TRBD2 as a possible D gene (5 bases). The V end lost 0 bases, the J end lost 12 bases, and 12 bases lay between the germline ends. Germline CDR1 and CDR2: LGHNA and YSLEER. This CDR3 region has 14 residues. CDR3 in DNA: TGCGCCAGCAGCCAAGATAAGACGGGGAGCGTCCTGACTTTC. It is translated as CASSQDKTGSVLTF.

This chain joins TRBV16 and TRBJ1-5, with 12 bases that match TRBD1. CDR3 length equals 18 residues. V lost 4 bases to trimming and J lost 5 bases; unmatched junction nucleotides: 12. Germline V lookup: CDR1 KGHSY, CDR2 FQNENV. The DNA of the CDR3 is TGTGCCAGCAGCCCACAACCACCGGGACAGGGGGCTTATCAGCCCCAGCATTTT. Amino acid sequence: CASSPQPPGQGAYQPQHF.

CDR3 DNA sequence: TGTGCCAGCAGTCCCAACCGGCAGGCATACTCACCCCTCCACTTT. Translating it yields CASSPNRQAYSPLHF. This sequence joins TRBV6-5 and TRBJ1-6; D unclear. CDR3 length: 15 amino acids. Germline V gene data show CDR1 as MNHEY and CDR2 as SVGAGI. V lost 5 bases and J lost 10, with 18 bases in between.

J is TRBJ1-1 and V is TRBV19, with D possibly being TRBD1 (6 bases). V was cut by 6 bases and J by 4 bases, with 9 bases left in between. The germline gives CDR1 LNHDA, CDR2 SQIVND (reference sequence). The CDR3 loop spans 12 amino acids. The CDR3 DNA reads as TGTGCCAGTAGAACAGGGCCCACTGAAGCTTTCTTT. Translation: CASRTGPTEAFF.

This chain uses TRBV10-3 with TRBJ1-5, with D maybe TRBD1 (5 bases). The CDR3 spans 13 residues. V lost 8 bases and J lost 5, with 13 bases in between. From germline, CDR1 is ENHRY and CDR2 SYGVKD. The CDR3 DNA is TGTGCCATCGGAGACAGATGGGATCAGCCCCAGCATTTT. Translated: CAIGDRWDQPQHF.

The chain carries TRBV6-2 or TRBV6-3 and TRBJ2-7; D is uncertain. Between the trimmed V and J ends, which lost 1 base and 5 bases, there was a span of 12 bases. The CDR3 has 14 amino acids. Germline loops: CDR1 MNHEY, CDR2 SVGEGT. The CDR3: CASSYWGSLDEQYF. In DNA, the CDR3 is TGTGCCAGCAGTTACTGGGGTTCCCTGGACGAGCAGTACTTC.

The J gene is TRBJ2-7, the V gene TRBV18, with no clear D. The CDR3 length is 13 residues. Trimming removed 1 base from V and 6 bases from J, with 10 bases in between. CDR1 is KGHSH, CDR2 LQKENI, per germline. The CDR3 DNA is TGTGCCAGCTCACCACTTATGGGTGGCGAGCAGTACTTC. This sequence encodes CASSPLMGGEQYF.

CDR3 sequence reads: CASSSKSGTDTQYF. The CDR3 DNA reads as TGTGCCAGCAGCTCCAAGTCTGGCACAGATACGCAGTATTTT. The chain couples TRBV13 to TRBJ2-3; D is ambiguous. The CDR3 spans 14 residues. The V end was cut by 4 bases, the J end by 1 base, with 9 bases between. Germline V gene sequence: CDR1 PRHDT, CDR2 FYEKMQ (reference sequence).

This clone was seen once. The J gene is TRBJ1-3, the V gene TRBV5-1; D gene unclear. The CDR3 is 16 amino acids. Germline CDR1 is SGHRS and CDR2 is YFSETQ. V was trimmed by 0 bases and J by 4 bases, leaving 14 bases between them. For the CDR3, the DNA is TGCGCCAGCAGCTTGGAGAGCATGACGAGGGGAAACACCATATATTTT. It yields the protein CASSLESMTRGNTIYF.

The chain links TRBV5-6 to TRBJ1-4, with D perhaps TRBD1 (6 bases). V was pared by 1 base and J by 2 bases, with 12 bases between. CDR3 length equals 16 residues. CDR1 SGHDT and CDR2 YYEEEE come from the germline V gene. This CDR3 reads CASSLRGQPTNEKLFF. The DNA of the CDR3 is TGTGCCAGCAGCTTGCGAGGACAGCCCACTAATGAAAAACTGTTTTTT.

V and J are TRBV19 and TRBJ2-4; D remains ambiguous. The V end lost 3 bases, the J end lost 7 bases, and 10 bases lay between the germline ends. Per germline, CDR1 LNHDA and CDR2 SQIVND (reference sequence). The CDR3 has 13 amino acids. Here the CDR3 DNA reads TGTGCCAGTAGTATTGAAGGTGCCAACATTCAGTACTTC. Translated, it gives CASSIEGANIQYF. Full variable domain (remainder filled in from reference TRBV19 and TRBJ2-4): DGGITQSPKYLFRKEGQNVTLSCEQNLNHDAMYWYRQDPGQGLRLIYYSQIVNDFQKGDIAEGYSVSREKKESFPLTVTSAQKNPTAFYLCASSIEGANIQYFGAGTRLSVL.

This clone was observed once. The V gene is TRBV6-5, the J gene TRBJ1-2, with TRBD1 matching 10 bases. This CDR3 is 14 amino acids long. CDR1 is MNHEY, CDR2 SVGAGI, per germline. The V and J ends lost 2 bases and 7 bases, in that order; junction bases with no gene match: 4. CDR3 DNA sequence: TGTGCCAGCAGTTACGGACAGGGGGAAGGTGGCTACACCTTC. Residues: CASSYGQGEGGYTF.

There are a few counts of this clone. The gene calls are TRBV12-3 or TRBV12-4 and TRBJ1-1, with D unresolved. Trimming shortened V by 3 bases and J by 7 bases, and 3 bases separated the two germline ends. CDR3 length equals 10 residues. The CDR3 spells CASSFDEAFF. DNA for the CDR3: TGTGCCAGCAGTTTTGATGAAGCTTTCTTT.

The chain couples TRBV6-4 to TRBJ2-1; tentative D call: TRBD2 (5 bases). The CDR3 contains 13 residues. Germline loops: CDR1 MRHNA, CDR2 SNTAGT. V lost 2 bases and J lost 7, with 9 bases in between. In nucleotides, the CDR3 is TGTGCCAGCAGTGACCTGCGAGGGAATGAGCAGTTCTTC. Translating gives CASSDLRGNEQFF.

This chain connects TRBV7-3 to TRBJ1-2; D is possibly TRBD1 (5 bases). This CDR3 comprises 16 residues. Germline assignment: CDR1 SGHTA and CDR2 FQGTGA. V was pared by 1 base and J by 8 bases, with 20 bases between. The CDR3 region has the DNA TGTGCCAGCAGCTTAATCCCCGGGCAGGGCAGTAAAGGCTACACCTTC. Translated: CASSLIPGQGSKGYTF.

The chain joins TRBV6-5 to TRBJ1-6; D not certain. Germline CDR1 MNHEY, CDR2 SVGAGI. The CDR3 totals 15 residues. V was cut by 3 bases and J by 0 bases, with 6 bases left in between. In DNA form, the CDR3 reads TGTGCCAGCAGTTATGGGAGCTCCTATAATTCACCCCTCCACTTT. Translating it yields CASSYGSSYNSPLHF.

This rearrangement joins TRBV7-8 to TRBJ2-7; 7 bases are a match to TRBD1. With 2 bases clipped from V and 3 bases from J, the junction kept 10 bases outside the gene matches. The CDR3 runs 16 residues. Per the germline V gene, CDR1 is SGHVS and CDR2 is FQNEAQ. The CDR3 sequence is CASSLTGATFNYEQYF. In nucleotides, the CDR3 is TGTGCCAGCAGCTTAACAGGGGCCACATTTAACTACGAGCAGTACTTC.

The genes are TRBV3-1 (or the pseudogene TRBV3-2) and TRBJ2-7, with D possibly being TRBD2 (6 bases). Germline lookup yields CDR1 LGHDT and CDR2 YNNKEL (reference sequence). Trimming cost V 3 bases and J 7 bases, with 13 bases left between them. The CDR3 runs 13 residues. Here the CDR3 reads CASSHASRGEQYF. The CDR3 DNA reads TGTGCCAGCAGCCATGCCTCTCGGGGGGAGCAGTACTTC.

CDR3 sequence: CASSFPGQGEGYTF. The CDR3 region has the DNA TGTGCCAGCAGTTTCCCGGGACAGGGGGAAGGCTACACCTTC. The V gene is TRBV6-5, the J gene TRBJ1-2, with 11 positions matching TRBD1. From germline, CDR1 is MNHEY and CDR2 SVGAGI. The J segment lost 8 bases and the V segment lost 4 bases, leaving 6 bases of the junction unmatched. The CDR3 covers 14 residues.

J is TRBJ1-2 and V is TRBV5-6; 7 bases line up with TRBD1. The CDR3 loop spans 14 amino acids. Germline V gene sequence: CDR1 SGHDT, CDR2 YYEEEE. J gave up 3 bases and V 4 bases, and 6 bases lay outside the gene matches. CDR3 residues: CASSRGDSHYGYTF. The CDR3 DNA follows: TGTGCCAGCAGCAGGGGGGACAGCCACTATGGCTACACCTTC. Full variable domain (missing parts from reference TRBV5-6 and TRBJ1-2): DAGVTQSPTHLIKTRGQQVTLRCSPKSGHDTVSWYQQALGQGPQFIFQYYEEEERQRGNFPDRFSGHQFPNYSSELNVNALLLGDSALYLCASSRGDSHYGYTFGSGTRLTVV.

The genes are TRBV5-6 and TRBJ2-7, with D possibly TRBD1 on 6 matching bases. The CDR3 runs to 13 residues. The ends were cut back, 1 base at V and 5 bases at J, with 10 bases in the middle. Germline CDR1 is SGHDT and CDR2 is YYEEEE. The CDR3 DNA sequence: TGTGCCAGCAGCTTGACAGGGATGGACGAGCAGTACTTC. Translation gives CASSLTGMDEQYF.